The rows below give T cell receptor beta chains drawn from one sample of a study of untreated major depressive disorder. The repertoire was sequenced with immunoSEQ multiplex PCR; TCRdb's copy has only in-frame clones and lacks some. The sample has roughly 13,000 clones; about 93% are singletons. Material for sequencing was CD4+ T cells from PBMCs. The receptors here all came from a woman aged 25 to 39 with major depressive disorder. The CDR3 runs from the conserved cysteine through the conserved F or W. The order of the fields is D gene, J gene, V gene, clone size, CDR3 protein, CDR3 DNA. The D gene is left open where the match is weak. Clone size appears in some rows only: once, few, many, or a class for an expanded clone.

.	TRBJ1-1	TRBV2	.	CASSVWATANTEAFF	TGTGCCAGCAGTGTTTGGGCCACCGCGAACACTGAAGCTTTCTTT
.	TRBJ2-7	TRBV11-2	.	CASSLSTGREQYF	TGTGCCAGCAGCCTATCCACAGGGAGAGAGCAGTACTTC
.	TRBJ2-2	TRBV27	.	CASSSGRLTGELFF	TGTGCCAGCAGTTCCGGAAGACTCACCGGGGAGCTGTTTTTT
TRBD1	TRBJ1-5	TRBV30	.	CAWRTGDRQPQHF	TGTGCCTGGAGGACAGGGGATCGTCAGCCCCAGCATTTT
.	TRBJ1-2	TRBV18	.	CASSPPRAGTNYGYTF	TGTGCCAGCTCACCACCGCGGGCAGGAACTAACTATGGCTACACCTTC
.	TRBJ2-5	TRBV20-1	.	CSATRETQYF	TGCAGTGCTACACGAGAGACCCAGTACTTC
.	TRBJ1-1	TRBV29-1	.	CSAIAQENTEAFF	TGCAGCGCAATAGCTCAAGAGAACACTGAAGCTTTCTTT
TRBD1	TRBJ2-6	TRBV7-6	.	CASSQGQGVSGANVLTF	TGTGCCAGCAGCCAGGGACAGGGGGTCTCTGGGGCCAACGTCCTGACTTTC
TRBD1	TRBJ1-5	TRBV27	.	CASSPHTGVAQHF	TGTGCCAGCAGTCCCCACACAGGGGTGGCCCAGCATTTT
.	TRBJ1-2	TRBV2	.	CASSESTYGYTF	TGTGCCAGCAGTGAGAGTACCTATGGCTACACCTTC
TRBD1	TRBJ2-1	TRBV5-4	.	CASSRPLGQGKNEQFF	TGTGCCAGCAGCCGTCCCTTGGGACAGGGTAAGAATGAGCAGTTCTTC
.	TRBJ2-5	TRBV7-7	once	CASSLDGVRGTQYF	TGTGCCAGCAGCTTAGATGGGGTGAGGGGGACCCAGTACTTC
TRBD1	TRBJ1-2	TRBV2	.	CASGAGTGTRYTF	TGTGCCAGCGGAGCCGGGACAGGGACCCGCTACACCTTC
.	TRBJ2-5	TRBV2	.	CASSILDSPNGTQYF	TGTGCCAGCAGTATTTTAGACAGCCCCAACGGGACCCAGTACTTC
.	TRBJ2-5	TRBV30	.	CAWSVSGGQTQYF	TGTGCCTGGAGTGTCTCGGGTGGGCAGACCCAGTACTTC
TRBD1	TRBJ2-3	TRBV29-1	.	CSVEEITGGATDTQYF	TGCAGCGTTGAGGAAATTACAGGGGGCGCGACAGATACGCAGTATTTT
TRBD1	TRBJ2-3	TRBV2	.	CASSRQGWGDTQYF	TGTGCCAGCAGTCGACAGGGGTGGGGAGATACGCAGTATTTT
TRBD2	TRBJ2-7	TRBV5-4	.	CASSPRTSGRSLGIKQYF	TGTGCCAGCAGCCCACGGACTAGCGGGAGGTCCCTAGGAATCAAGCAGTACTTC
TRBD1	TRBJ1-1	TRBV7-9	.	CASSSTGGNTEAFF	TGTGCCAGCAGCTCGACAGGGGGAAACACTGAAGCTTTCTTT
.	TRBJ2-2	TRBV27	.	CASSSRAGPLTGELFF	TGTGCCAGCAGTTCAAGGGCGGGACCCTTAACCGGGGAGCTGTTTTTT
.	TRBJ1-3	TRBV7-9	.	CASSFLGGNTIYF	TGTGCCAGCAGCTTTTTAGGGGGAAACACCATATATTTT
TRBD1	TRBJ2-3	TRBV2	few	CASSLGTARSTQYF	TGTGCCAGCAGCTTGGGGACAGCTCGAAGTACGCAGTATTTT
.	TRBJ2-4	TRBV14	.	CASSQGVRGDEIQYF	TGTGCCAGCAGCCAGGGGGTTCGTGGGGACGAAATTCAGTACTTC
TRBD2	TRBJ2-1	TRBV5-6	once	CASSLKVAGVGNEQFF	TGTGCCAGCAGCTTAAAGGTAGCGGGAGTTGGTAATGAGCAGTTCTTC
.	TRBJ1-3	TRBV7-9	.	CASSLDRGGSGNTIYF	TGTGCCAGCAGCTTAGATCGGGGAGGGTCCGGAAACACCATATATTTT
.	TRBJ1-1	TRBV30	.	CAWRSDKGSNTEAFF	TGTGCCTGGCGCTCCGATAAGGGATCGAACACTGAAGCTTTCTTT
.	TRBJ1-2	TRBV7-2	.	CASSQAGGCTF	TGTGCCAGCAGCCAAGCAGGAGGCTGCACCTTC
TRBD1	TRBJ2-1	TRBV5-1	.	CASSLLGQGYEQFF	TGCGCCAGCAGCTTGTTGGGACAGGGATATGAGCAGTTCTTC
TRBD1	TRBJ1-3	TRBV10-3	.	CAISDPTGSGNTIYF	TGTGCCATCAGTGACCCGACAGGGTCTGGAAACACCATATATTTT
.	TRBJ2-2	TRBV10-2	.	CASSERSEGGELFF	TGCGCCAGCAGTGAGCGCTCGGAGGGAGGGGAGCTGTTTTTT
.	TRBJ2-3	TRBV18	.	CASFAADTQYF	TGTGCCAGCTTCGCGGCCGATACGCAGTATTTT
TRBD2	TRBJ2-7	TRBV15	.	CATSGTSGSRYEQYF	TGTGCCACCAGCGGAACTAGCGGGAGTAGGTACGAGCAGTACTTC
.	TRBJ2-7	TRBV4-2	.	CASSQVGPAGQYF	TGTGCCAGCAGCCAAGTTGGACCCGCCGGGCAGTACTTC
TRBD1	TRBJ2-7	TRBV29-1	once	CSVTGAKAYEQYF	TGCAGCGTGACAGGGGCTAAGGCCTACGAGCAGTACTTC
.	TRBJ2-7	TRBV5-4	.	CASSFDRNKAYEQYF	TGTGCCAGCAGCTTCGACAGGAATAAAGCGTACGAGCAGTACTTC
TRBD2	TRBJ2-2	TRBV5-5	once	CASSFGRGANTGELFF	TGTGCCAGCAGCTTTGGGCGGGGGGCGAACACCGGGGAGCTGTTTTTT
TRBD1	TRBJ1-2	TRBV6-1	.	CASRLDRGGLGYTF	TGTGCCAGCAGACTGGACAGGGGAGGTCTTGGCTACACCTTC
.	TRBJ2-5	TRBV5-8	.	CASSFTGTSETQYF	TGTGCCAGCAGCTTCACTGGGACAAGTGAGACCCAGTACTTC
TRBD1	TRBJ2-7	TRBV27	.	CATRGQGGSEQYF	TGTGCCACCAGAGGACAGGGCGGAAGCGAGCAGTACTTC
TRBD2	TRBJ2-5	TRBV4-1	.	CASSRAGTSGRETQYF	TGCGCCAGCAGCCGCGCCGGGACTAGCGGGAGGGAGACCCAGTACTTC
TRBD1	TRBJ1-4	TRBV27	.	CASSLRGQYGEKLFF	TGTGCCAGCAGTTTGAGGGGACAGTACGGTGAAAAACTGTTTTTT
TRBD2	TRBJ2-5	TRBV27	.	CASSLTPGLAVETQYF	TGTGCCAGCAGCTTAACACCGGGACTAGCAGTAGAGACCCAGTACTTC
.	TRBJ2-7	TRBV7-6	.	CASSLGGTASYEQYF	TGTGCCAGCAGCTTAGGGGGGACGGCATCCTACGAGCAGTACTTC
.	TRBJ1-1	TRBV27	.	CASSYRVSNTEAFF	TGTGCCAGCAGTTACAGGGTTAGTAACACTGAAGCTTTCTTT
TRBD1	TRBJ2-7	TRBV9	medium-sized	CASSVEAGQGSYEQYF	TGTGCCAGCAGCGTAGAGGCGGGACAGGGAAGCTACGAGCAGTACTTC
.	TRBJ2-7	TRBV11-3	.	CASSLGPLYEQYF	TGTGCCAGCAGCTTGGGACCCCTTTACGAGCAGTACTTC
.	TRBJ1-2	TRBV18	.	CASSPPKGVGGYTF	TGTGCCAGCTCACCACCGAAGGGGGTCGGTGGCTACACCTTC
.	TRBJ2-3	TRBV11-2	once	CASSLAQSTDTQYF	TGTGCCAGCAGCTTAGCACAAAGCACAGATACGCAGTATTTT
.	TRBJ2-1	TRBV19	.	CASKATPVRYNEQFF	TGTGCCAGTAAAGCCACGCCGGTTCGCTACAATGAGCAGTTCTTC
.	TRBJ2-7	TRBV30	.	CAWSLFGKNPYEQYF	TGTGCCTGGAGTTTGTTCGGCAAGAACCCCTACGAGCAGTACTTC
.	TRBJ2-7	TRBV19	.	CASSDSSGVGYEQYF	TGTGCCAGTAGTGATTCCTCGGGGGTGGGGTACGAGCAGTACTTC
.	TRBJ1-2	TRBV5-1	.	CASRLLWDRTFGYTF	TGCGCCAGCAGGTTGTTGTGGGACCGGACTTTTGGCTACACCTTC
.	TRBJ2-7	TRBV5-1	.	CASSLVGQPYYEQYF	TGCGCCAGCAGCTTGGTGGGCCAGCCTTATTACGAGCAGTACTTC
.	TRBJ1-1	TRBV30	.	CAWSGSSRVAFF	TGTGCCTGGAGTGGTTCGAGTAGGGTTGCTTTCTTT
TRBD2	TRBJ2-5	TRBV4-1	.	CASSQGGTSGKETQYF	TGCGCCAGCAGCCAGGGAGGGACTAGCGGAAAAGAGACCCAGTACTTC
.	TRBJ2-1	TRBV2	.	CASRAGYYNEQFF	TGTGCCAGCAGGGCGGGATACTACAATGAGCAGTTCTTC
.	TRBJ2-7	TRBV2	.	CASSAIYEQYF	TGTGCCAGCAGCGCTATCTACGAGCAGTACTTC